The next 13 T cell receptor beta chains were all read from a single sample in a study of blood T cells in healthy people across ages. Sample-barcoded 5' priming and a J-beta primer mix drove a second PCR of about 7 to 11 cycles. Using its own MiXCR run on the 5' RACE reads, TCRdb lists one record per CDR3 protein. The data hold 700,000 to 800,000 distinct CDR3 sequences, with approximately 43% observed a single time. Sequenced material: blood. The receptors come from a woman aged 60 to 75 in good health.

The rearrangement joins TRBV28 to TRBJ1-2; 8 bases agree with TRBD1. The CDR3 has 15 residues. Germline CDR1 and CDR2: MDHEN and SYDVKM. Trimming at V came to 6 bases and at J to 1 base, leaving 7 bases not matched to a gene. The CDR3: CASSTTTGDNYGYTF. CDR3 nucleotides: TGTGCCAGCAGCACGACGACAGGGGATAACTATGGCTACACCTTC.

The rearrangement joins TRBV7-2 to TRBJ2-1; D not certain. Deletions cut 2 bases from V and 0 bases from J, with 11 bases between. The CDR3 length is 16 residues. CDR1 is SGHTA and CDR2 is FQGNSA in the germline V gene. The DNA of the CDR3 is TGTGCCAGCAGCTTAATCCCGGATTACTCCTACAATGAGCAGTTCTTC. This gives the protein CASSLIPDYSYNEQFF. The variable domain in full, with the rest retrieved from reference TRBV7-2 and TRBJ2-1, is GAGVSQSPSNKVTEKGKDVELRCDPISGHTALYWYRQSLGQGLEFLIYFQGNSAPDKSGLPSDRFSAERTGGSVSTLTIQRTQQEDSAVYLCASSLIPDYSYNEQFFGPGTRLTVL.

The chain employs TRBV9 and TRBJ1-1; the D is unclear. Trimming took off 5 bases at V and 1 base at J, with 9 bases between the two ends. This CDR3 is 13 amino acids long. Germline V gene sequence: CDR1 SGDLS, CDR2 YYNGEE. The CDR3 coding sequence is TGTGCCAGCAGTCATCTCCCGAACACTGAAGCTTTCTTT. Its translation is CASSHLPNTEAFF.

This clonotype was observed a handful of times. This chain uses TRBV7-2 with TRBJ2-5, with TRBD1 matching 7 bases. V shed 1 base, J shed 1 base, and the junction held 3 bases outside the gene matches. CDR1 is SGHTA, CDR2 FQGNSA, per germline. This CDR3 is 15 amino acids long. CDR3 sequence: CASSLVDRAQETQYF. The CDR3 nucleotides are TGTGCCAGCAGCTTAGTTGACAGGGCCCAAGAGACCCAGTACTTC. Together with reference TRBV7-2 and TRBJ2-5, the CDR3 gives the full variable domain: GAGVSQSPSNKVTEKGKDVELRCDPISGHTALYWYRQSLGQGLEFLIYFQGNSAPDKSGLPSDRFSAERTGGSVSTLTIQRTQQEDSAVYLCASSLVDRAQETQYFGPGTRLLVL.

This clonotype was seen a few times. This chain connects TRBV12-3 or TRBV12-4 to TRBJ2-5; a weak D match, TRBD1 (6 bases). With the DNA end fitting TRBJ2-7 better, the J assignment may be wrong. The CDR3 sequence is 15 residues long. The DNA for the CDR3 is TGTGCCAGCAGTGACCCAGGGGTTGGGTCCTACGAGCAGTACTTC. It specifies CASSDPGVGSYEQYF.

CDR3 sequence reads: CATSKGPSASLYEQYF. The CDR3 coding sequence is TGTGCCACCTCGAAGGGACCTAGCGCCTCGCTCTACGAGCAGTACTTC. V and J are TRBV15 and TRBJ2-4, with D possibly matching TRBD2 (6 bases). The closer fit of TRBJ2-7 to the DNA end suggests the J call may be wrong. The CDR3 consists of 16 residues. Per germline, CDR1 LNHNV and CDR2 YYDKDF (reference sequence).

The chain is built from TRBV4-1 and TRBJ2-3, with 13 bases matching TRBD2. V lost 6 bases to trimming and J lost 6 bases; unmatched junction nucleotides: 9. The CDR3 runs 16 residues. CDR1 MGHRA and CDR2 YSYEKL come from the germline V gene. The CDR3 loop is CASRPTSGGAQDTQYF. CDR3 DNA: TGCGCCAGCAGGCCCACTAGCGGGGGGGCGCAGGATACGCAGTATTTT.

This clonotype has at least ten counts. This CDR3 is CASSPGTSGVETHEQYF. The CDR3 DNA follows: TGTGCCAGCAGCCCGGGGACTAGCGGGGTTGAGACCCACGAGCAGTACTTC. The rearrangement links TRBV4-2 to TRBJ2-7; TRBD2 matches at 13 bases. CDR3 length: 17 amino acids. V lost 4 bases and J lost 5; bases outside the gene matches: 11. Germline CDR1 reads LGHNA; CDR2 reads YNFKEQ.

This clonotype has ten or more counts. This sequence joins TRBV7-2 and TRBJ1-5; D gene uncertain. This CDR3 has 12 amino acids. Germline V gene lookup returns CDR1 SGHTA and CDR2 FQGNSA. V was trimmed by 1 base and J by 4 bases, leaving 2 bases between them. The CDR3 reads CASSLENQPQHF. DNA of the CDR3: TGTGCCAGCAGCTTAGAAAATCAGCCCCAGCATTTT.

This clonotype has more than one count but fewer than ten. This rearrangement joins TRBV7-2 to TRBJ2-1, with D hard to call. CDR3 size: 14 residues. V shed 2 bases and J shed 5 bases, with 10 bases lying between them. Germline CDR1 SGHTA, CDR2 FQGNSA. In DNA, the CDR3 is TGTGCCAGCAGCTTACGCTTTTCCAACAATGAGCAGTTCTTC. Protein product: CASSLRFSNNEQFF.

The V call is TRBV20-1, the J call TRBJ2-1; TRBD1 matches at 8 bases. CDR3 length: 12 residues. The V and J ends lost 6 bases and 12 bases, in that order; junction bases with no gene match: 10. Looked up from germline, CDR1 is DFQATT and CDR2 is SNEGSKA (reference sequence). The CDR3 is CSAPRTGTGQFF. The CDR3 DNA follows: TGCAGTGCACCTCGGACAGGGACGGGGCAGTTCTTC.

The DNA of the CDR3 is TGTGCCAGCAGCCCGAATGACAGGGGAATCTACGAGCAGTACTTC. Translated: CASSPNDRGIYEQYF. This chain uses TRBV13 with TRBJ2-7, with 8 bases matching TRBD1. V dropped 5 bases and J dropped 3; count of bases not matched to a gene: 9. The germline CDR1 and CDR2 sequences are PRHDT and FYEKMQ (reference sequence). The length of the CDR3 is 15 residues.

This clonotype appeared a single time. The rearrangement joins TRBV6-2 or TRBV6-3 to TRBJ2-6, with D unresolved. From germline, CDR1 is MNHEY and CDR2 SVGEGT. The germline V and J ends were trimmed by 2 bases and 0 bases, with 14 bases remaining between them. The length of the CDR3 is 18 residues. CDR3 sequence reads: CASSYVGYRTSGANVLTF. In nucleotides, the CDR3 is TGTGCCAGCAGTTACGTGGGGTATAGGACCTCTGGGGCCAACGTCCTGACTTTC.